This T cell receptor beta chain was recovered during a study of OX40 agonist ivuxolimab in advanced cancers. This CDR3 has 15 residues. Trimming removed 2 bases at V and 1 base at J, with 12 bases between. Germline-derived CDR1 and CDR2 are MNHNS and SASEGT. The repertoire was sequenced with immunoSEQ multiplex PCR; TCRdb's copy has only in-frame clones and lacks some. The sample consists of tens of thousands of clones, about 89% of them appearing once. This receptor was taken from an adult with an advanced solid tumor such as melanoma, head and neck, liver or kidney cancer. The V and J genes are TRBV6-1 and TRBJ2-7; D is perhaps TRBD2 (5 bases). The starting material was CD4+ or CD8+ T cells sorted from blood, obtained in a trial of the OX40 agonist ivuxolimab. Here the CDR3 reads CASSETPGSSYEQYV. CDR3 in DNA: TGTGCCAGCAGTGAAACGCCGGGATCATCCTACGAGCAGTACGTC.